These 9 T cell receptor beta chains were sequenced from one sample in a study of control samples from healthy donors and cancer patients. The repertoire was sequenced with immunoSEQ multiplex PCR; TCRdb's copy has only in-frame clones and lacks some. The sample has some 99,000 clones, 75% to 90% seen once; the top ten hold around 17%. Sequences were obtained from blood. Receptors were obtained from a woman between 45 and 60 years old in good health.

V and J are TRBV6-5 and TRBJ2-2; D is uncertain. The CDR3 has 13 amino acids. The germline V gene encodes CDR1 MNHEY and CDR2 SVGAGI. V was cut by 6 bases and J by 5 bases, with 10 bases left in between. Written as DNA, the CDR3 is TGTGCCAGCAGGATCACGAGAACCGGGGAGCTGTTTTTT. Amino acids: CASRITRTGELFF.

The chain uses TRBV7-3 and TRBJ2-3; TRBD2 is a possible D gene (6 bases). This CDR3 is 15 amino acids long. The germline V gene has CDR1 SGHTA and CDR2 FQGTGA. With 2 bases removed from V and 6 bases from J, the gap between germline ends came to 15 bases. Here the CDR3 DNA reads TGTGCCAGCAGCTTAGCGGGAACCTTCTCGGATACGCAGTATTTT. It translates to CASSLAGTFSDTQYF.

The chain is built from TRBV15 and TRBJ2-7; no definite D call. V was trimmed by 0 bases and J by 3 bases, leaving 9 bases between them. Germline assignment: CDR1 LNHNV and CDR2 YYDKDF (reference sequence). The CDR3 totals 14 residues. This CDR3 reads CATSRDRSYYEQYV. In DNA, the CDR3 is TGTGCCACCAGCAGAGATCGGTCTTACTACGAGCAGTACGTC.

V is TRBV4-3 and J is TRBJ1-2, with 8 bases fitting TRBD1. The ends lost 2 bases at V and 8 bases at J; junction bases unmatched: 7. Germline V gene sequence: CDR1 LGHNA, CDR2 YSLEER. The CDR3 totals 14 residues. CDR3: CASSQPGTGYGYTF. The CDR3 bases are TGCGCCAGCAGCCAACCCGGGACAGGTTACGGCTACACCTTC.

V gene TRBV10-1 combines with J gene TRBJ2-7, with 7 positions matching TRBD2. The CDR3 has 14 residues. Per the germline V gene, CDR1 is WNHNN and CDR2 is SYGVQD (reference sequence). With 2 bases clipped from V and 3 bases from J, the junction kept 4 bases outside the gene matches. CDR3 in amino acids: CASSEGPGGYEQYF. The CDR3 DNA follows: TGCGCCAGCAGTGAGGGGCCGGGGGGCTACGAGCAGTACTTC.

This chain links TRBV12-3 or TRBV12-4 with TRBJ2-1, with D unclear. Trimming cost V 11 bases and J 0 bases, with 11 bases left between them. The CDR3 is 13 amino acids. In DNA form, the CDR3 reads TGTGCCGGTTCACAAAGCTCCTACAATGAGCAGTTCTTC. It codes for CAGSQSSYNEQFF.

This chain links TRBV5-1 with TRBJ2-1, with D perhaps TRBD1 or TRBD2 (7 bases each). This CDR3 spans 16 amino acids. Trimming cost V 2 bases and J 4 bases, with 16 bases left between them. Germline V CDR1 and CDR2: SGHRS, YFSETQ. DNA of the CDR3: TGCGCCAGCAGCTTACGTCAGGGGGGAGGGTACAATGAGCAGTTCTTC. Translating gives CASSLRQGGGYNEQFF.

The rearrangement links TRBV2 to TRBJ1-6, with TRBD1 matching 11 bases. CDR1 and CDR2 from the germline V gene are SNHLY and FYNNEI. V dropped 0 bases and J dropped 2; count of bases not matched to a gene: 6. The CDR3 is made up of 19 amino acids. The CDR3 reads CASSEAGQGAWTYNSPLHF. Here the CDR3 DNA reads TGTGCCAGCAGTGAAGCCGGACAGGGGGCTTGGACCTATAATTCACCCCTCCACTTT.

CDR3 protein: CASSKTGQGVNNEQFF. For the CDR3, the DNA is TGTGCCAGCAGCAAAACCGGACAGGGGGTAAACAATGAGCAGTTCTTC. This chain connects TRBV21-1 to TRBJ2-1; the table's D call, TRBD1, was not checked against the DNA. TRBV21-1 is a pseudogene locus. The CDR3 has 16 amino acids.